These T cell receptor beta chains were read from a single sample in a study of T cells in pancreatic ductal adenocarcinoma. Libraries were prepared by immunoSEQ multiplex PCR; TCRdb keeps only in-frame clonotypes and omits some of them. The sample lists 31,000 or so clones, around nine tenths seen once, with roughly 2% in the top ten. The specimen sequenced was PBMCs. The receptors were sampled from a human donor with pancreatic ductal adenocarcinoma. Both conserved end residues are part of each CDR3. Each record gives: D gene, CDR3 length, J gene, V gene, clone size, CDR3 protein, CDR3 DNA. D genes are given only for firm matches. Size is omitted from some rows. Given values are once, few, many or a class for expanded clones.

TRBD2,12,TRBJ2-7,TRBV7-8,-,CASSATSDEQYF,TGTGCCAGCAGCGCGACTAGCGACGAGCAGTACTTC
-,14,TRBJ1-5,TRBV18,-,CASSPQDSNQPQHF,TGTGCCAGCTCACCACAGGATAGCAATCAGCCCCAGCATTTT
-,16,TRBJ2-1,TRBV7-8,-,CASSLGRGFSYNEQFF,TGTGCCAGCAGCTTGGGTAGGGGTTTCTCCTACAATGAGCAGTTCTTC
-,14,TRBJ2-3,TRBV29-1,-,CSVAVRAVTDTQYF,TGCAGCGTTGCGGTCAGGGCGGTTACAGATACGCAGTATTTT
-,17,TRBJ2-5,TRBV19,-,CASSIDHGVGGQETQYF,TGTGCCAGTAGTATAGATCACGGGGTAGGGGGACAAGAGACCCAGTACTTC
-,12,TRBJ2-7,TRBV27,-,CASSRPSYEQYF,TGTGCCAGCAGTCGGCCGTCGTACGAGCAGTACTTC
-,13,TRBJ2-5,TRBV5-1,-,CASSQGGQETQYF,TGCGCCAGCAGCCAAGGGGGACAAGAGACCCAGTACTTC
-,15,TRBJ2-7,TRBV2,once,CASSELEGATHEQYF,TGTGCCAGCAGTGAATTGGAGGGGGCAACCCACGAGCAGTACTTC
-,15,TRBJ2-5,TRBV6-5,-,CASSPTGGNQETQYF,TGTGCCAGCAGCCCAACCGGGGGTAACCAAGAGACCCAGTACTTC
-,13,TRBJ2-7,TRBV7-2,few,CASSPLRIAEQYF,TGTGCCAGCAGCCCCTTGCGCATCGCCGAGCAGTACTTC
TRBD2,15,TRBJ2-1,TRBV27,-,CASRYGGSHYNEQFF,TGTGCCAGCAGGTACGGCGGGAGTCACTACAATGAGCAGTTCTTC
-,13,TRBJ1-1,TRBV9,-,CASSVEWTTEAFF,TGTGCCAGCAGCGTAGAATGGACTACTGAAGCTTTCTTT
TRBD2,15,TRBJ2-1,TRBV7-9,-,CASSFFSSGINEQFF,TGTGCCAGCAGCTTTTTCTCTAGCGGGATCAATGAGCAGTTCTTC
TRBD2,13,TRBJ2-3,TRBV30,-,CAWNSPGRDTQYF,TGTGCCTGGAATTCCCCCGGGAGGGATACGCAGTATTTT
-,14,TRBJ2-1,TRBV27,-,CASNRKAPYNEQFF,TGTGCCAGCAACCGAAAGGCCCCCTACAATGAGCAGTTCTTC
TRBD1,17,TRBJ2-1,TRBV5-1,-,CASSHPPRQGLSNEQFF,TGCGCCAGCAGCCACCCCCCGAGACAGGGGTTAAGCAATGAGCAGTTCTTC
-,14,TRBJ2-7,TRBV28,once,CASSTSDGSYEQYF,TGTGCCAGCAGTACCTCGGACGGTTCCTACGAGCAGTACTTC
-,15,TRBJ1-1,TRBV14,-,CASSQFSRVNTEAFF,TGTGCCAGCAGCCAATTCTCCCGGGTGAACACTGAAGCTTTCTTT
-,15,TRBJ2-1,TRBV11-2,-,CASSFRVSSYNEQFF,TGTGCCAGCAGCTTCCGGGTGAGCTCCTACAATGAGCAGTTCTTC
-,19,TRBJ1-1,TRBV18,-,CASSPQQEGFRDQNTEAFF,TGTGCCAGCTCTCCACAACAGGAGGGTTTCAGGGACCAGAACACTGAAGCTTTCTTT
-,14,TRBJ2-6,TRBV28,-,CASIRSSGANVLTF,TGTGCCAGCATTAGGAGCTCTGGGGCCAACGTCCTGACTTTC
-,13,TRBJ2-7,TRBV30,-,CAWSRVVAYEQYF,TGTGCCTGGAGTCGGGTGGTGGCCTACGAGCAGTACTTC
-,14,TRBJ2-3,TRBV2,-,CASSVGQSTDTQYF,TGTGCCAGCAGTGTAGGACAGAGCACAGATACGCAGTATTTT
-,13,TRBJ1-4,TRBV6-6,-,CASMLDSSEKLFF,TGTGCCAGCATGCTGGACAGCTCCGAAAAACTGTTTTTT
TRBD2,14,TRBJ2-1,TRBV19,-,CASTNSGRRNEQFF,TGTGCCAGTACTAATAGCGGGAGGAGGAATGAGCAGTTCTTC
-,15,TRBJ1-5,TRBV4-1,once,CASSQDLEVGQPQHF,TGCGCCAGCAGCCAAGATCTGGAGGTGGGTCAGCCCCAGCATTTT
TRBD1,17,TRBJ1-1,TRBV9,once,CASSERDRLNLNTEAFF,TGTGCCAGCAGTGAGAGGGACAGGCTAAATTTGAACACTGAAGCTTTCTTT